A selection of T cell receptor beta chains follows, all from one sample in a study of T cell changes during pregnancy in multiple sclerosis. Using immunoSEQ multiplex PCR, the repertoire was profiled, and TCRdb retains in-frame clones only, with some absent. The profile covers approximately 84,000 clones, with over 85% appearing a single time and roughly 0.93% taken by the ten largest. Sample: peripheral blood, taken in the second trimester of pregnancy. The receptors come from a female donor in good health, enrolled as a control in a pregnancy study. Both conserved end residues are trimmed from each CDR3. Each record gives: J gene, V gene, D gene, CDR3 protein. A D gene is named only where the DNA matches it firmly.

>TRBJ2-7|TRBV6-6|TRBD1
ASSYGQAPYEQY
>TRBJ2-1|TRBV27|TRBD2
ASRWAGGPNEQF
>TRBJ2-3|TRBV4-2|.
ASSVRWGTDTQY
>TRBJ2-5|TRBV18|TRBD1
ASSPADRRDLSQETQY
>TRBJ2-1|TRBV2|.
ASSEQVGQF
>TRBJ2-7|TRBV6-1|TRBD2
ASSRWGGSSYEQY
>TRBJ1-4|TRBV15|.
ATSRDSFQTNEKLF
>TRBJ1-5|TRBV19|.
ASSTPGGSNQPQH
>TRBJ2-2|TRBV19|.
ASRNSNTGELF
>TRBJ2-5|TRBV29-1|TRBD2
SVELADDKETQY
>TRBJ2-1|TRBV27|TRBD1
ASSLRQGPVNEQF
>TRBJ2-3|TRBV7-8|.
AHTASGLAGTDTQY
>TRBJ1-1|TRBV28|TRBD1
ASSPWRQGRTEAF
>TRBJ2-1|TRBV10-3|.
AISDRDEQF
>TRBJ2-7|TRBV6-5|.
ASSYGPQGEQY
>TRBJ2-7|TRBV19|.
ASSMLLAGSYEQY
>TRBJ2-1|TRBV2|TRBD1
ASGRDRGYNEQF
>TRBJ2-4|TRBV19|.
ASSMPLGGKGNIQY
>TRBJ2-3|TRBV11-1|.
ASSQGGISTDTQY
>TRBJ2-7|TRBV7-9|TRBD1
ASSPTGTGGPYEQY
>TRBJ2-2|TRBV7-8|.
ASSFRQGASGSRSTGELF
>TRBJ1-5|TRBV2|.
ASSPQGFNQPQH
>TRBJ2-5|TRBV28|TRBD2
ASSFLAGGGVGETQY
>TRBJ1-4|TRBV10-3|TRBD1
ASRDRDRDEKLF
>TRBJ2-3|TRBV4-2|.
ASSQDIGGRTDTQY
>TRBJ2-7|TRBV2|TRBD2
ASSGTSGREAYEQY
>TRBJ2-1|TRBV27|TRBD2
ASSFGGRPNEQF
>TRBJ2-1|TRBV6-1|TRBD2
ASRKGLAGDNEQF
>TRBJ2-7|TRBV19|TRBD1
ASSTGQGVYEQY
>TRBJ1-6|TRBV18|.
ASSPGVWDSPLH
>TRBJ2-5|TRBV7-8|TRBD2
ASSSEGPGLAGETQY
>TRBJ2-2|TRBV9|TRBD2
ASSVAETSGSWRTGELF
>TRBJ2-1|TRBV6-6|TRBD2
ASSLAGSSYNEQF
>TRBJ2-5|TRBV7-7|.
ASSLGQSQETQY
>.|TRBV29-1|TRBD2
SVAGLGLLEQY
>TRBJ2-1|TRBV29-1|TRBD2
SATGLADNEQF
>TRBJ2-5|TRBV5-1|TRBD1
ASSSTGGWETQY
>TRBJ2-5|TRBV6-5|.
ASMTRETQY
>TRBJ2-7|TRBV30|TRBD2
AWSYRGPLSKREGRSEQY
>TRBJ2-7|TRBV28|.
ASSLRGRSSYEQY
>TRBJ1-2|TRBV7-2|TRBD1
ASSPESGGANYGYT
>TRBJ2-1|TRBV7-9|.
ASSLGRGSSYNEQF